A single sample gave rise to the 3 T cell receptor beta chains below, sequenced in a study of blood T cell repertoires in COVID-19. Method: immunoSEQ multiplex PCR; TCRdb's copy keeps in-frame clones and lacks some. The sample contains fewer than 150,000 clones, 75% to 90% of which appear only once. The sample comprised peripheral blood. All receptors come from a woman aged 45-60 years with acute or convalescent COVID-19.

The chain uses TRBV5-6 and TRBJ2-2; possible D gene TRBD1, 6 bases. The CDR3 totals 16 residues. Germline V gene sequence: CDR1 SGHDT, CDR2 YYEEEE. Trimming removed 3 bases from V and 1 base from J, with 13 bases in between. The CDR3 DNA follows: TGTGCCAGCAGCTCCCTTGGACAGCAGAACACCGGGGAGCTGTTTTTT. Translated, it gives CASSSLGQQNTGELFF.

V and J are TRBV4-3 and TRBJ1-5; D remains unclear. The V and J ends lost 0 bases and 0 bases respectively, with 9 bases between them. The germline V gene has CDR1 LGHNA and CDR2 YSLEER. The length of the CDR3 is 16 residues. The CDR3 nucleotides read TGCGCCAGCAGCCAAGAGAGAGGTAATAGCAATCAGCCCCAGCATTTT. Protein product: CASSQERGNSNQPQHF.

The chain combines TRBV19 with TRBJ1-4; D not resolved. Germline CDR1 reads LNHDA; CDR2 reads SQIVND (reference sequence). Trimming took off 4 bases at V and 3 bases at J, with 9 bases between the two ends. CDR3 length equals 14 residues. The CDR3 DNA reads as TGTGCCAGTAGTAACCGGGGTTCTAATGAAAAACTGTTTTTT. Encoded protein: CASSNRGSNEKLFF.